Listed below are T cell receptor beta chains from one sample, sequenced in a study of cytomegalovirus exposure and HLA in healthy donors. Sequencing used immunoSEQ multiplex PCR; TCRdb keeps in-frame clones, though not all of them. The repertoire holds fewer than 100,000 clones, with about 7.6% as singletons. The source material was PBMCs. The receptors shown here come from a man aged 50 to 59 in good health and CMV-seronegative. Each CDR3 is given with its conserved first and last residue. Fields, in order: V gene, D gene, clone size, J gene, CDR3 DNA, CDR3 protein. The D gene is left open where the match is weak. Part of the rows lack a size; the others show once, few, many or a class for expanded clones.

TRBV6-5,.,many,TRBJ1-4,TGTGCCAGCAGTTACCGTTCGGGAAAACTGTTTTTT,CASSYRSGKLFF
TRBV18,TRBD2,few,TRBJ2-1,TGTGCCAGCTCACCTCTTAGGACTAGCGGGGTCTACAATGAGCAGTTCTTC,CASSPLRTSGVYNEQFF
TRBV20-1,TRBD1,.,TRBJ2-7,TGCAGTGCTGGGACAGGGGGAGAGCAGTACTTC,CSAGTGGEQYF
TRBV7-2,TRBD1,.,TRBJ1-5,TGTGCCAGCAGCACGTCCCGGGACAGGTTCGATCAGCATTTT,CASSTSRDRFDQHF
TRBV14,TRBD1,.,TRBJ1-2,TGTGCCAGCAGCCAAGAGGTAGACAGGGTCCATGGCTACACCTTC,CASSQEVDRVHGYTF
TRBV5-1,TRBD1,few,TRBJ2-7,TGCGCCAGCAGCTCGGGGGACAGGGTCCACGAGCAGTACTTC,CASSSGDRVHEQYF
TRBV28,.,.,TRBJ1-4,TGTGCCAGCAGTCCCGCGGGAGTCCTCGGGGGTGAAAAACTGTTTTTT,CASSPAGVLGGEKLFF
TRBV7-8,.,.,TRBJ2-7,TGTGCCAGCAGCTTAGCTGTGGGGCTACACTCCTACGAGCAGTACTTC,CASSLAVGLHSYEQYF
TRBV5-1,TRBD2,.,TRBJ2-7,TGCGCCAGCAGCTTAATCCAGCCGGGACTAGCGAAGTACGAGCAGTACTTC,CASSLIQPGLAKYEQYF
TRBV7-9,TRBD1,.,TRBJ1-2,TGTGCCAGCAGCCATCTCCGGGACAGTCCACCCTACGGCTACACCTTC,CASSHLRDSPPYGYTF
TRBV7-9,TRBD1,few,TRBJ2-2,TGTGCCAGCAGCGCCCAGCGGACAGGGCACACCGGGGAGCTGTTTTTT,CASSAQRTGHTGELFF
TRBV4-3,.,.,TRBJ1-5,TGCGCCAGCAGCCAAGAGAAGCGGGGACAGCCCCAGCATTTT,CASSQEKRGQPQHF
TRBV10-3,.,.,TRBJ2-1,TGTGCCATCAGCCTGGAGGGTCACAATGAGCAGTTCTTC,CAISLEGHNEQFF
TRBV28,TRBD1,few,TRBJ1-4,TGTGCCAGCAGCTCACTCAGGGGGTGGGAAAAACTGTTTTTT,CASSSLRGWEKLFF
TRBV29-1,TRBD2,few,TRBJ2-3,TGCAGCGTCCGTAAGGGACTAGCGGGGTGGGAAGATACGCAGTATTTT,CSVRKGLAGWEDTQYF
TRBV15,.,.,TRBJ2-3,TGTGCCACCAGCAGAGATCTAACGGAGCGGGATACGCAGTATTTT,CATSRDLTERDTQYF
TRBV18,.,.,TRBJ2-3,TGTGCCAGCTCACCAATGAGAGATACGCAGTATTTT,CASSPMRDTQYF
TRBV6-4,TRBD2,few,TRBJ2-1,TGTGCCAGCAGCTCTAGCGGGGGCACCTACAATGAGCAGTTCTTC,CASSSSGGTYNEQFF
TRBV10-3,.,.,TRBJ1-4,TGTGCCGCCGCATCCGGATCTAGGCATGAAAAACTGTTTTTT,CAAASGSRHEKLFF
TRBV2,.,few,TRBJ2-3,TGTGCCAGCAGTCTCGGAGATACGCAGTATTTT,CASSLGDTQYF
TRBV5-1,TRBD1,few,TRBJ1-2,TGCGCCAGCAGCTTGGCCTCGCGCAGGGGGGATGGCTACACCTTC,CASSLASRRGDGYTF
TRBV7-8,TRBD2,few,TRBJ2-3,TGTGCCAGCAGCTGGGGACTAGCGGGAGGGTCAGATACGCAGTATTTT,CASSWGLAGGSDTQYF